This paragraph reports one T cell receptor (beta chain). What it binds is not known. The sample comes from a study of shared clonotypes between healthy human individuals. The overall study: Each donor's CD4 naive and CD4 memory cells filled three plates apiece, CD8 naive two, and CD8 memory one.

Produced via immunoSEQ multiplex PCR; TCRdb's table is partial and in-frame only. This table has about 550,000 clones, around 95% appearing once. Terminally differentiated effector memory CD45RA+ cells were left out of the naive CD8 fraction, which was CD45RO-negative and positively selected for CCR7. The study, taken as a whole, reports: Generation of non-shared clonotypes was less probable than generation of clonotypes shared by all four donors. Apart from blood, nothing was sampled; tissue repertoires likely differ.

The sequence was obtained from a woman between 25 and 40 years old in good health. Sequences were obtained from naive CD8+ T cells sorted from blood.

The CDR3 protein is CASHSVYNEQFF. The CDR3 DNA sequence: TGTGCCAGCCATAGCGTGTACAATGAGCAGTTCTTC. This sequence joins TRBV27 and TRBJ2-1; a weak D match, TRBD2 (5 bases). The V gene lost 8 bases and the J gene lost 4 bases, with 9 bases spanning the gap. Germline loops: CDR1 MNHEY, CDR2 SMNVEV (reference sequence). This CDR3 has 12 amino acids.